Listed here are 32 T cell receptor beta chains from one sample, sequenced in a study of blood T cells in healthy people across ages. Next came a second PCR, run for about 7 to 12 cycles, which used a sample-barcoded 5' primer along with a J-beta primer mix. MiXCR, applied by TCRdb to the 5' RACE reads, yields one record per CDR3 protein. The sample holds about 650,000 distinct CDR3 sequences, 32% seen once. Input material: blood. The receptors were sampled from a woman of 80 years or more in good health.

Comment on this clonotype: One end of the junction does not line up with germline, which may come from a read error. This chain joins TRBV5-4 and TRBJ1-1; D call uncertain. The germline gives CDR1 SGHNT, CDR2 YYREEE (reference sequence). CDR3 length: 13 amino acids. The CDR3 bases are TGTGCCAGCAGTTTGGAGTTCGGAACTGAAGCTTTCTTT. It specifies CASSLEFGTEAFF.

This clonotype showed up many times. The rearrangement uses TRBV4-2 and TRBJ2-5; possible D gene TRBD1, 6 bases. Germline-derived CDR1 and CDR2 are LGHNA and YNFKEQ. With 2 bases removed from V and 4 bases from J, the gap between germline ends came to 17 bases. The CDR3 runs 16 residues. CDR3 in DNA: TGTGCCAGCAGCCAAAGACCCGGGACACCTACAGAGACCCAGTACTTC. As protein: CASSQRPGTPTETQYF.

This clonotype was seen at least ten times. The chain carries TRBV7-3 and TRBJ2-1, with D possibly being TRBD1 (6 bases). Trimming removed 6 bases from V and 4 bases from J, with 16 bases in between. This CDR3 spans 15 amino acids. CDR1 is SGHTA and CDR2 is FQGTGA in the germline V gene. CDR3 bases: TGTGCCAGCAGTCCCAGCAGGGGAGTTTACAATGAGCAGTTCTTC. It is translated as CASSPSRGVYNEQFF.

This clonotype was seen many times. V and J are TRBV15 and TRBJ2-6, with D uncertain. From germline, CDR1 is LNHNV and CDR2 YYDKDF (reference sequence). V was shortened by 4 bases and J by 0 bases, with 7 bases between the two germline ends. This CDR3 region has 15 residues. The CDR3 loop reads CATSTAGSGANVLTF. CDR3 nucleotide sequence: TGTGCCACCAGCACCGCCGGCTCTGGGGCCAACGTCCTGACTTTC.

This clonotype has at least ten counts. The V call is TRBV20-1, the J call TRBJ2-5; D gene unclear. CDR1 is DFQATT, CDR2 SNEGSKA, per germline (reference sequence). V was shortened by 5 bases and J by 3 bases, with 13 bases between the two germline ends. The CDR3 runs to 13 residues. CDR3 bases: TGCAGTGCTTCCCTCGATCGGGAAGAGACCCAGTACTTC. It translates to CSASLDREETQYF.

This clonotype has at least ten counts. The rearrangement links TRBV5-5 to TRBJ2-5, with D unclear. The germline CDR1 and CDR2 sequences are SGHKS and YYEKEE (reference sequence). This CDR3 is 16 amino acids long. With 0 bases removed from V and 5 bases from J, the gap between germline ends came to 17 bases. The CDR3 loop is CASSLGVTLKRETQYF. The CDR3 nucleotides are TGTGCCAGCAGCTTGGGTGTCACCCTGAAAAGGGAGACCCAGTACTTC.

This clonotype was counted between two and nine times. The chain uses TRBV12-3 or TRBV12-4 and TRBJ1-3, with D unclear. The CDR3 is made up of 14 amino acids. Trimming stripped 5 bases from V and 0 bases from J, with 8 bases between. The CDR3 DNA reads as TGTGCCAGCAGTCTCGCGGTCTCTGGAAACACCATATATTTT. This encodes CASSLAVSGNTIYF.

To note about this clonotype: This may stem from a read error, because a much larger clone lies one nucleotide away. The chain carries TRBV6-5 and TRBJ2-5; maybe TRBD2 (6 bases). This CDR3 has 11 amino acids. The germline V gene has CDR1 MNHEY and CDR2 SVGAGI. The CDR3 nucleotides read TGTGCCAGCAGCCCCGGGGCGGGGACCCACTTC. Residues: CASSPGAGTHF.

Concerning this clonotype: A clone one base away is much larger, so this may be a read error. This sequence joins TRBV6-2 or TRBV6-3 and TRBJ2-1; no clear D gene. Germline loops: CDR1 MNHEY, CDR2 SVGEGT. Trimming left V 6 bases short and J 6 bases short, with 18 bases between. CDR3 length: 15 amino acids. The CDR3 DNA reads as TGTGCCAGCAGCACACCCCGAACCCAACGCAATGAGCAGTTCTTC. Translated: CASSTPRTQRNEQFF.

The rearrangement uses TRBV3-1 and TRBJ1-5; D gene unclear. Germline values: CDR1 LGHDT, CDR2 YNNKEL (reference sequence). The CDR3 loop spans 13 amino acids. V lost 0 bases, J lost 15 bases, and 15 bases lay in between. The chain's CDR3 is CASSQDRRGVRHF. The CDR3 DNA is TGTGCCAGCAGCCAAGATAGACGCGGGGTCCGGCATTTT.

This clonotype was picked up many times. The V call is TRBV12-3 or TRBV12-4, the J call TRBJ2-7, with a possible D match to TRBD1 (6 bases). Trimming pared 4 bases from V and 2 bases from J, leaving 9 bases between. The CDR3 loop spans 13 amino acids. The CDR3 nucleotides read TGTGCCAGCAGTTCAGGGGATACCTACGAGCAGTACTTC. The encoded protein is CASSSGDTYEQYF.

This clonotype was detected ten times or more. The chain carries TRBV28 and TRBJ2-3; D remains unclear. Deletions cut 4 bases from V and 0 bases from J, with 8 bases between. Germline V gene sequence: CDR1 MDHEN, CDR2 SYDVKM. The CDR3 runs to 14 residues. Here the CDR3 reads CASSSLRSTDTQYF. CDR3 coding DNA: TGTGCCAGCAGTTCTCTAAGAAGCACAGATACGCAGTATTTT.

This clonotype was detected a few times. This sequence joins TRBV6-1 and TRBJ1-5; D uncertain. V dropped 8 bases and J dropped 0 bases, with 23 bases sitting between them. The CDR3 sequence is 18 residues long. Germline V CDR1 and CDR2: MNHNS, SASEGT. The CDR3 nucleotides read TGTGCCAGCGGCCTCCGAAGAGGGTTCGAAAATAGCAATCAGCCCCAGCATTTT. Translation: CASGLRRGFENSNQPQHF.

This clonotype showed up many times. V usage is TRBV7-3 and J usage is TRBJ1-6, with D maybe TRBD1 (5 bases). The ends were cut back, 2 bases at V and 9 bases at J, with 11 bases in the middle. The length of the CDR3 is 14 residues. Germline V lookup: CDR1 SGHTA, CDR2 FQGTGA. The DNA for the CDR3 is TGTGCCAGCAGCTTATCGCCAGGGCGTTCACCCCTCCACTTT. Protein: CASSLSPGRSPLHF.

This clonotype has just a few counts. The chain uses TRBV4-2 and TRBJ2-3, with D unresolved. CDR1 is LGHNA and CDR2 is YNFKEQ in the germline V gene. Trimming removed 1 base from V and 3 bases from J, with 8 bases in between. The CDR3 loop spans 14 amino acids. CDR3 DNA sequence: TGTGCCAGCAGCCAAGGGCCCAGTACAGATACGCAGTATTTT. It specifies CASSQGPSTDTQYF.

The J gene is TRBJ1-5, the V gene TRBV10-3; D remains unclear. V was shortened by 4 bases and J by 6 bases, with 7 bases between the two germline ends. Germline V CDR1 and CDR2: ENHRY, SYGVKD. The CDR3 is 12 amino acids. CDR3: CAISGVGQPQHF. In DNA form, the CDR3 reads TGTGCCATCAGTGGAGTGGGTCAGCCCCAGCATTTT.

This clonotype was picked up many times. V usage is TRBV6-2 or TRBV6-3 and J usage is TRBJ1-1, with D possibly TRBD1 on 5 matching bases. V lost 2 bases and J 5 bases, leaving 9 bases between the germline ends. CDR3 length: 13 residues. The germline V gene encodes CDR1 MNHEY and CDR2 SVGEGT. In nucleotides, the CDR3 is TGTGCCAGCAGTTACGGGGGAAGTACTGAAGCTTTCTTT. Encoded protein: CASSYGGSTEAFF.

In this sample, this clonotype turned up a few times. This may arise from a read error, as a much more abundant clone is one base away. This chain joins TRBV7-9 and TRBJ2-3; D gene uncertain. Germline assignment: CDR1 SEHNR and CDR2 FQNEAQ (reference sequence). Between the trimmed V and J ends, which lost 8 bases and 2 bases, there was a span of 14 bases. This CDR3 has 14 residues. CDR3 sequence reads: CASGPAVFTDTQYF. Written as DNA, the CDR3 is TGTGCCAGCGGCCCCGCAGTCTTCACAGATACGCAGTATTTT.

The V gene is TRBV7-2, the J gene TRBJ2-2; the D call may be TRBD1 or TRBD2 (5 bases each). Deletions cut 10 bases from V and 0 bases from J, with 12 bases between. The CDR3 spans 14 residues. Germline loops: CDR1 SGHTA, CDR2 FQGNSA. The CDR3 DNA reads TGTGCCACCGTGACGGGGCCGAACACCGGGGAGCTGTTTTTT. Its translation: CATVTGPNTGELFF. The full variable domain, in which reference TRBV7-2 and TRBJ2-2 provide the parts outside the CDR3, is GAGVSQSPSNKVTEKGKDVELRCDPISGHTALYWYRQSLGQGLEFLIYFQGNSAPDKSGLPSDRFSAERTGGSVSTLTIQRTQQEDSAVYLCATVTGPNTGELFFGEGSRLTVL.

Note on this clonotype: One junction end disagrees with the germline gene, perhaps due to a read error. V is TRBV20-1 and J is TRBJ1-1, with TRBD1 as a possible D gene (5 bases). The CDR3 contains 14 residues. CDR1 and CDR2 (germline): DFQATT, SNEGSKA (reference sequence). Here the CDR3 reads CSARGSGSVTEAFF. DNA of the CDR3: TGCAGTGCTAGAGGCTCAGGGAGTGTAACTGAAGCGTTCTTT.

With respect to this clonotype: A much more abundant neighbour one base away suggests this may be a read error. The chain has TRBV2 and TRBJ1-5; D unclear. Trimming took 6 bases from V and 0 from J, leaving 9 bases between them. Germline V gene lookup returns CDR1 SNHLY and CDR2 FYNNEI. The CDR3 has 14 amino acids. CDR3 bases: TGTGCCAGCAGCGGGCTATGTAGCAATCAGCCCCAGCATTTT. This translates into CASSGLCSNQPQHF.

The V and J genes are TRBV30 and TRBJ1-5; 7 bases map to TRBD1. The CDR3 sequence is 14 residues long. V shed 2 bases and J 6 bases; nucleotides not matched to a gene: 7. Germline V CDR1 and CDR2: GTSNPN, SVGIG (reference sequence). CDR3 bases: TGTGCCTGGAGTCGGGACCAGGGGGGTCAGCCCCAGCATTTT. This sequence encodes CAWSRDQGGQPQHF.

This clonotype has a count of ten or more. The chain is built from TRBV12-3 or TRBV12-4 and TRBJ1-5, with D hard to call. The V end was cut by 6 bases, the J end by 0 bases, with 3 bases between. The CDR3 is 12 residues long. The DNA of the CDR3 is TGTGCCAGCAGCCATAGCAATCAGCCCCAGCATTTT. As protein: CASSHSNQPQHF.

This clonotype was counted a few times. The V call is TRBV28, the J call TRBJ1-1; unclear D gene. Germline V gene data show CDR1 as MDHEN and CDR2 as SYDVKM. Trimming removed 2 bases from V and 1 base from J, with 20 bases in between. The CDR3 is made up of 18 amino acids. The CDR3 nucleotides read TGTGCCAGCAGTTTAAGTTTGAGAGCGCGCAGCTCGAACACTGAAGCTTTCTTT. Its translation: CASSLSLRARSSNTEAFF.

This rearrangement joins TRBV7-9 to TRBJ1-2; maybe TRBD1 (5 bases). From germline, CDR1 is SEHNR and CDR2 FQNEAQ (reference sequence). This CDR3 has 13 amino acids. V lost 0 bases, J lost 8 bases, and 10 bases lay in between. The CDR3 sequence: CASSLAGTVGYTF. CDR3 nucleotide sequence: TGTGCCAGCAGCTTAGCCGGGACCGTAGGCTACACCTTC.

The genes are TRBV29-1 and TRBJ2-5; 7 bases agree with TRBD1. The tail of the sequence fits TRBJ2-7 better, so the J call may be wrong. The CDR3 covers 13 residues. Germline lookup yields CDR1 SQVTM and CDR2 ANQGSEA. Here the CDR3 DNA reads TGCAGCGTAGAGGACAGGCCGTCCTACGAGCAGTACTTC. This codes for CSVEDRPSYEQYF.

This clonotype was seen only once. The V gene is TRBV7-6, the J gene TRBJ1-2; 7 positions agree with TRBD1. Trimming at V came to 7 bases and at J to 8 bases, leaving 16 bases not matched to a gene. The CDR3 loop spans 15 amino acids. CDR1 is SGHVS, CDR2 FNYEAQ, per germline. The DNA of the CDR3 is TGTGCCAGCACCGACAAAACCGGGACAGCGGAAGGCTACACCTTC. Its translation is CASTDKTGTAEGYTF.

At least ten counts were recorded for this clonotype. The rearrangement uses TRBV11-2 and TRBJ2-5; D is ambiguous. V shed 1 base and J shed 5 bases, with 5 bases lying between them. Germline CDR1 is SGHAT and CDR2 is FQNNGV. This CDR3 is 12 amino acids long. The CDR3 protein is CASSLVVETQYF. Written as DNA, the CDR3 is TGTGCCAGCAGCTTAGTTGTGGAGACCCAGTACTTC.

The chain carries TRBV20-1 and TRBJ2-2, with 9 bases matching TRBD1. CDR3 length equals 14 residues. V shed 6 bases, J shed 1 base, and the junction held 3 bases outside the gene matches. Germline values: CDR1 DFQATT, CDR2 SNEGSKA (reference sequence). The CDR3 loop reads CSAGTGRNTGELFF. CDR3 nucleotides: TGCAGTGCCGGGACAGGGCGGAACACCGGGGAGCTGTTTTTT.

The CDR3 protein is CASSFRQFSTDTQYF. The CDR3 DNA reads as TGTGCCAGCAGCTTCCGACAGTTTAGCACAGATACGCAGTATTTT. The V and J genes are TRBV7-9 and TRBJ2-3; D might be TRBD1 (5 bases). Germline loops: CDR1 SEHNR, CDR2 FQNEAQ (reference sequence). This CDR3 region has 15 residues. The V end was cut by 3 bases, the J end by 0 bases, with 10 bases between.

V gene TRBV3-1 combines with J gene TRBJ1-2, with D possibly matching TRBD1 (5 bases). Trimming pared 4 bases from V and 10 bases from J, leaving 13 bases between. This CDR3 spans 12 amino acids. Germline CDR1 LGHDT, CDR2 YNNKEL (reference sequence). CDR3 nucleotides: TGTGCCAGCAGCCCGGGACGCAGGGCCTACACCTTC. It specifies CASSPGRRAYTF.

The CDR3 is CASSPTRGTDTEYF. The DNA of the CDR3 is TGTGCCAGCAGTCCCACCCGGGGCACAGATACGGAATATTTT. The chain employs TRBV12-3 or TRBV12-4 and TRBJ2-3; D tentatively fits TRBD1 or TRBD2 (5 bases each). CDR3 length equals 14 residues. V shed 5 bases and J shed 15 bases, with 24 bases lying between them.